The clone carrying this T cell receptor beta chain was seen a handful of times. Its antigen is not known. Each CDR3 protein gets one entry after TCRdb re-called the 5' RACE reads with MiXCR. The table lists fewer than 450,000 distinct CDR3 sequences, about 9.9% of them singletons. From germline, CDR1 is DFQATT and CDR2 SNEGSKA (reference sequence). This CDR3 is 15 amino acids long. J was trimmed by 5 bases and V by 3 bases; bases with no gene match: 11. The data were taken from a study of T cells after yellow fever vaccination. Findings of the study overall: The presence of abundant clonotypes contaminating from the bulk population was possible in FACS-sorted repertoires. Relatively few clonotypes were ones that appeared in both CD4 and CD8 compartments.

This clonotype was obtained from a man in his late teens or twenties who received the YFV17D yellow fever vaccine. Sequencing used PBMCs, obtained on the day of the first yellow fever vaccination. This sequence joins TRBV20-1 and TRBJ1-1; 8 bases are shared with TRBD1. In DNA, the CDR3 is TGCAGTGCTAGGGATCCAGGGGGCTTGGTAACTGAAGCTTTCTTT. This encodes CSARDPGGLVTEAFF.